This T cell receptor (beta chain) was obtained from a study of T-cell reconstitution after alpha-beta-depleted transplantation in children. This CDR3 comprises 15 residues. CDR1 LGHDT and CDR2 YNNKEL come from the germline V gene (reference sequence). Losses at the gene ends were 1 base for V and 4 bases for J; bases not matched to a gene: 4. This clonotype was detected ten times or more. Unique molecular identifiers were built into the TCRbeta library. TCRdb reprocessed the PCR reads via MiXCR and lists one record per CDR3 protein. The profile shows about 610,000 distinct CDR3 sequences, roughly a tenth of them singletons.

The V call is TRBV3-1, the J call TRBJ2-1; TRBD2 matches 7 bases. This TCR came from a human donor who donated a stem cell graft to a child with acute myeloid leukemia. The sequenced sample was PBMCs from the stem cell graft donor, obtained from the stem cell graft. The CDR3 region is CASSQGGGPYNEQFF. CDR3 sequence (DNA): TGTGCCAGCAGCCAAGGGGGGGGACCTTACAATGAGCAGTTCTTC.